This T cell receptor beta chain was recovered during a study of blood T cell repertoires in COVID-19. Study details: The origin of the acute and convalescent COVID-19 samples was the United States, Italy and Spain.

V lost 1 base and J lost 0, with 7 bases in between. Germline CDR1 and CDR2: SEHNR and FQNEAQ (reference sequence). This CDR3 spans 14 amino acids. Original data processing: Using reference gene primer amplification, nucleated cell counts were estimated. Repertoires were generated with immunoSEQ multiplex PCR, while TCRdb's copy carries only in-frame clones and drops some. That table furnishes V, J and clone size, whereas the DNA furnished D and trimming. The table has 70,000 to 85,000 clones, approximately 89% seen once. V usage is TRBV7-9 and J usage is TRBJ2-7; D uncertain. The sequenced material came from peripheral blood. The TCR originated in a woman aged 55-69 years with acute or convalescent COVID-19. The CDR3 sequence is CASSLGAASYEQYF. CDR3 coding DNA: TGTGCCAGCAGCTTAGGGGCAGCCTCCTACGAGCAGTACTTC.